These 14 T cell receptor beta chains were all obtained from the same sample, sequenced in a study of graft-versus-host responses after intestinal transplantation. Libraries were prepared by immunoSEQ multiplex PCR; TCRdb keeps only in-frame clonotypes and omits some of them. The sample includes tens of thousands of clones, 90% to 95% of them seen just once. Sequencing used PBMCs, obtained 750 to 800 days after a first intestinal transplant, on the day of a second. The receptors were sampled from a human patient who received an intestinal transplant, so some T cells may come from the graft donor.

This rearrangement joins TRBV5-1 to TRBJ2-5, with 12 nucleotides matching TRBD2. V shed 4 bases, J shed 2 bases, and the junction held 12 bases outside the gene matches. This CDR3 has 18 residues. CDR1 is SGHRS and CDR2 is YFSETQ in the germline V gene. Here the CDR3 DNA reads TGCGCCAGCAGCAGGACAGTTTCCGGGACTAGCGGGCAAGAGACCCAGTACTTC. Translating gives CASSRTVSGTSGQETQYF.

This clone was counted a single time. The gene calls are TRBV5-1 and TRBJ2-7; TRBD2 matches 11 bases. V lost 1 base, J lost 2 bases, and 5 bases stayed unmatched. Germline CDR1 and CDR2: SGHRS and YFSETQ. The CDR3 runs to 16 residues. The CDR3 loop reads CASSLTSGSPPYEQYF. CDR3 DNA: TGCGCCAGCAGCTTGACTAGCGGGAGCCCCCCCTACGAGCAGTACTTC.

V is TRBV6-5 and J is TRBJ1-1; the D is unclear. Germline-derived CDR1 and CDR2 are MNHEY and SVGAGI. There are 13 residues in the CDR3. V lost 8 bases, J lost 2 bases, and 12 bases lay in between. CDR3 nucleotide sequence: TGTGCCAGCCATAGGAACATCAACACTGAAGCTTTCTTT. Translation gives CASHRNINTEAFF.

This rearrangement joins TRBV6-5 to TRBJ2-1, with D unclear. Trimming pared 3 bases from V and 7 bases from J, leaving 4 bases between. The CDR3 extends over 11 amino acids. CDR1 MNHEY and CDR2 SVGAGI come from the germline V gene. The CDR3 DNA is TGTGCCAGCAGTTATGGGAATGAGCAGTTCTTC. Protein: CASSYGNEQFF.

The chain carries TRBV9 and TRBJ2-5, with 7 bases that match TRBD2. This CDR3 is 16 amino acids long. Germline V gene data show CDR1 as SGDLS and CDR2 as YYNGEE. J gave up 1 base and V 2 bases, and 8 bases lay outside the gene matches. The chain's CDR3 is CASSVNGAGVQETQYF. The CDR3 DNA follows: TGTGCCAGCAGCGTTAACGGCGCGGGGGTCCAAGAGACCCAGTACTTC.

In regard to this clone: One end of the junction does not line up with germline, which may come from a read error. The CDR3 region is CAGSSTGANVLTF. The CDR3, as DNA: TGTGCCGGGAGCAGTACTGGGGCCAACGTCCTGACTTTC. The chain links TRBV30 to TRBJ2-6; tentatively, D is TRBD2 (5 bases). Germline CDR1 GTSNPN, CDR2 SVGIG (reference sequence). The length of the CDR3 is 13 residues.

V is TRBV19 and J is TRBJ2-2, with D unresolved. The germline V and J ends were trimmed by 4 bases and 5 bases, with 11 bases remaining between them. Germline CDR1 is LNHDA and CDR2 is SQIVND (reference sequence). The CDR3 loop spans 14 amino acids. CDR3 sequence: CASSSPTKTGELFF. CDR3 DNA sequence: TGTGCCAGTAGTAGCCCGACCAAAACCGGGGAGCTGTTTTTT.

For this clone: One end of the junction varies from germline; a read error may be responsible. CDR3 in amino acids: CASSLLVTGAWETQYF. In nucleotides, the CDR3 is TGTGCTAGCAGCTTATTAGTCACAGGGGCTTGGGAGACCCAGTACTTC. The rearrangement links TRBV7-7 to TRBJ2-5; 7 bases line up with TRBD1. The CDR3 covers 16 residues. CDR1 and CDR2 (germline): SSHAT, FNYEAQ (reference sequence). The variable domain in full, completed from reference TRBV7-7 and TRBJ2-5, reads GAGVSQSPRYKVTKRGQDVTLRCDPISSHATLYWYQQALGQGPEFLTYFNYEAQPDKSGLPSDRFSAERPEGSISTLTIQRTEQRDSAMYRCASSLLVTGAWETQYFGPGTRLLVL.

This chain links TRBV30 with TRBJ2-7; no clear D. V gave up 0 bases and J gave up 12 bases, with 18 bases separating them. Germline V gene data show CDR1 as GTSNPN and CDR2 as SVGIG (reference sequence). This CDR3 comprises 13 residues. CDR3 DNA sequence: TGTGCCTGGAGTGTAGCCTTTCCGACAAAAGGGTACTTC. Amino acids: CAWSVAFPTKGYF.

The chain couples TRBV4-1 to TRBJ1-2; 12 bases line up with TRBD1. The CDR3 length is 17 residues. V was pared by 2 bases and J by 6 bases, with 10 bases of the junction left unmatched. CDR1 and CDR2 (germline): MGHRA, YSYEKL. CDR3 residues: CASSQPGTGGGRDGYTF. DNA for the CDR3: TGCGCCAGCAGCCAACCCGGGACAGGGGGCGGGCGGGATGGCTACACCTTC.

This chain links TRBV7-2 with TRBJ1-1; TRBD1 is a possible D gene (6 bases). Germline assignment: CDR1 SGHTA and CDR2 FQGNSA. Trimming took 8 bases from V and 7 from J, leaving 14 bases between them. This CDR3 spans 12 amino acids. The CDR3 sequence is CASGRGEVEAFF. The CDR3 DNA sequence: TGTGCCAGCGGTAGGGGGGAGGTTGAAGCTTTCTTT.

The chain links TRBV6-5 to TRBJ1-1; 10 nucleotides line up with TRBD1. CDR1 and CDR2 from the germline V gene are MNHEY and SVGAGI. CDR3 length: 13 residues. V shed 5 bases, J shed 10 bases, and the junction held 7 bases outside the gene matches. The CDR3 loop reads CASSPGQGGAAFF. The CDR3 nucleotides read TGTGCCAGCAGTCCTGGACAGGGGGGGGCAGCTTTCTTT.

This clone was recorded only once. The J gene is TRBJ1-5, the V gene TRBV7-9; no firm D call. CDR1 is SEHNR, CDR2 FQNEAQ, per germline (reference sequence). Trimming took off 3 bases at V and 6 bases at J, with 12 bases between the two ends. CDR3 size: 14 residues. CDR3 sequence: CASSLWGAGQPQHF. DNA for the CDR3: TGTGCCAGCAGCTTGTGGGGAGCGGGTCAGCCCCAGCATTTT.

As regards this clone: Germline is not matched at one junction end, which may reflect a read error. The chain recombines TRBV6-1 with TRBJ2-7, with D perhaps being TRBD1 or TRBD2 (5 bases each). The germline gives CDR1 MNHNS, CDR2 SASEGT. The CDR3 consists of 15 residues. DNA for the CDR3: TGTGCCAGCAGCCTTAGGGGAGATCTCTCCCACGAGCAGTACTTC. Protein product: CASSLRGDLSHEQYF.